The clone carrying this T cell receptor (beta chain) was picked up one time. Its specificity is not known. When the RNA was reverse transcribed, random hexamers were used with an input of about 0.5 to 1 ug. The amplification used immunoSEQ multiplex PCR on TCR beta CDR3; it spanned 54 Vbeta and 13 Jbeta. TCRdb re-called the immunoSEQ multiplex PCR reads with MiXCR, one entry per CDR3 protein. The sample has 150,000 to 200,000 distinct CDR3 sequences; around 94% are singletons. The CDR3 runs to 16 residues. J lost 4 bases, V lost 5 bases, and 8 bases had no gene match. Germline V gene sequence: CDR1 SGHVS, CDR2 FNYEAQ. The source of the sample is a study of CD8 T cells in Susac syndrome. Study-level results: By the study's own acknowledgment, its TCR sequencing and HLA analysis included relatively few individuals.

It was treatment-naive patients with stable or active relapsing-remitting disease who made up the multiple sclerosis controls. V and J are TRBV7-6 and TRBJ2-1; 10 positions agree with TRBD2. The clonotype originates from a human donor with multiple sclerosis. Specimen: CD4+ T cells from PBMCs. CDR3 region: CASSQPLAGAYNEQFF. CDR3 in DNA: TGTGCCAGCAGCCAGCCCCTAGCGGGAGCGTACAATGAGCAGTTCTTC.